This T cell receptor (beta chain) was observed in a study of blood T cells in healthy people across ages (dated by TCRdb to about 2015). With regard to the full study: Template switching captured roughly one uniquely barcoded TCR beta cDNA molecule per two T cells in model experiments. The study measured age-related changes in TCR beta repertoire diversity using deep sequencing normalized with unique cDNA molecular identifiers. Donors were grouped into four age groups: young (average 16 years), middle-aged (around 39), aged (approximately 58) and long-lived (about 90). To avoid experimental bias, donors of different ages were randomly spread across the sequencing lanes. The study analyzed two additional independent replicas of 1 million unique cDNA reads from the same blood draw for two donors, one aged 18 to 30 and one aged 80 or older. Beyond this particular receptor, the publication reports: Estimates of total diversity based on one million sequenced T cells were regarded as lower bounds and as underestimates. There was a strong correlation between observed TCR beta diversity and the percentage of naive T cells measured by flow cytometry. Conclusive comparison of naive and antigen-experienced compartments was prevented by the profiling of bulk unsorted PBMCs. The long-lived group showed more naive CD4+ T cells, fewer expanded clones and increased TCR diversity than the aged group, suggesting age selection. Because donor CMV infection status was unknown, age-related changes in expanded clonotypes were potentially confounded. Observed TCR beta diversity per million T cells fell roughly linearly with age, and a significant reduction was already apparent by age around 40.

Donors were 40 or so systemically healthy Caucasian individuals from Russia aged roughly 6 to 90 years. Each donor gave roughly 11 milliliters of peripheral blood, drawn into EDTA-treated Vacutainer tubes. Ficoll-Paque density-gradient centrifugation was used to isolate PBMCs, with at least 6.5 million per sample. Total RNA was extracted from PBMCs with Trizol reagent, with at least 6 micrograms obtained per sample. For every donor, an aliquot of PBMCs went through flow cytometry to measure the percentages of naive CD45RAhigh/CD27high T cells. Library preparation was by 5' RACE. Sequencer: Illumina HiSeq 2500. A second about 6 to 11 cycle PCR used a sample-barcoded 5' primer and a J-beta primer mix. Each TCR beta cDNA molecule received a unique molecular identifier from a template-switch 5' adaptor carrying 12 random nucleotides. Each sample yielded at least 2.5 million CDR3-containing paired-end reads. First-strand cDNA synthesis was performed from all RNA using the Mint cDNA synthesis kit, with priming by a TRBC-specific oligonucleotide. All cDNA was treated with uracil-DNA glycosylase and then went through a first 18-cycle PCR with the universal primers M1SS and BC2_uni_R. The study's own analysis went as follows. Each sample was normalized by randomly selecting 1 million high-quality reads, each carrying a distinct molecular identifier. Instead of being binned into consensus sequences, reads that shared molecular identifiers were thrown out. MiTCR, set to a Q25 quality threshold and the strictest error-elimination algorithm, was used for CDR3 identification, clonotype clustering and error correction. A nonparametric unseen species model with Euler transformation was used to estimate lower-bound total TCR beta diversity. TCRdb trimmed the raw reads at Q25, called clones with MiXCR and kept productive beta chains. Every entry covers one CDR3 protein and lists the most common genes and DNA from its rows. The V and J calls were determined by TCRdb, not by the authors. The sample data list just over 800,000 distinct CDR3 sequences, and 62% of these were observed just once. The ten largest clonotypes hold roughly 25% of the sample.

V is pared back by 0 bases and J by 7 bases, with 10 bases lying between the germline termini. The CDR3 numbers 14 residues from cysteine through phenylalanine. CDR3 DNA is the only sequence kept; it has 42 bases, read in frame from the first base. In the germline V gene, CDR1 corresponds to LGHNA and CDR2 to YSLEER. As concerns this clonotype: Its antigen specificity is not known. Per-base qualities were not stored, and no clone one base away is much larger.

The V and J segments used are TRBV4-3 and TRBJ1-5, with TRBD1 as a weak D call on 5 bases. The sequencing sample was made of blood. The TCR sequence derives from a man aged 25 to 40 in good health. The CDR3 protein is CASSQDIRGQPQHF. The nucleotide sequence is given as TGCGCCAGCAGCCAAGATATACGGGGCCAGCCCCAGCATTTT.